These 32 T cell receptor beta chains came from one sample sequenced in a study of regulatory T cells in long-lasting Graves disease. Researchers made TCR beta libraries by using iRepertoire HTBI primers and running Arm-PCR on CDR3 regions. Via MiXCR, TCRdb re-called the multiplex PCR reads, giving one row per CDR3 protein. Here the sample spans 300,000 to 400,000 distinct CDR3 sequences, 15% to 20% being singletons. As for time point: newly diagnosed GD, antithyroid drugs for less than 3 months. PBMC RNA served as the TCR library source. The sample consisted of peripheral blood mononuclear cells (PBMCs), taken at new diagnosis, from a patient treated with antithyroid drugs. These receptors originate from a female donor with Graves disease.

This clonotype was found many times. The rearrangement uses TRBV28 and TRBJ1-5; D is ambiguous. The V gene's germline CDR1 is MDHEN and CDR2 SYDVKM. Trimming took off 1 base at V and 5 bases at J, with 9 bases between the two ends. The CDR3 is 14 residues long. CDR3 sequence reads: CASSLSPTDQPQHF. In DNA form, the CDR3 reads TGTGCCAGCAGTTTATCGCCGACGGATCAGCCCCAGCATTTT.

CDR3 nucleotides: TGTGCCAGCAGCCGTATAGCGGGAGGGCGTGGCGGGGAGCTGTTTTTT. Translating gives CASSRIAGGRGGELFF. This chain links TRBV7-9 with TRBJ2-2; 11 nucleotides line up with TRBD2. The CDR3 length is 16 residues. The V gene end was trimmed by 5 bases and the J gene end by 7 bases; junction bases not matched to a gene: 9. CDR1 is SEHNR, CDR2 FQNEAQ, per germline (reference sequence).

This clonotype was picked up many times. This sequence joins TRBV9 and TRBJ2-2; TRBD2 aligns across 9 bases. The CDR3 has 19 residues. The junction had 12 bases not matched to a gene; V was cut back by 2 bases and J by 1 base. Germline V gene sequence: CDR1 SGDLS, CDR2 YYNGEE. The CDR3 loop reads CASSVNPQREVLNTGELFF. CDR3 sequence (DNA): TGTGCCAGCAGCGTCAATCCCCAGCGGGAGGTCCTGAACACCGGGGAGCTGTTTTTT. Together with reference TRBV9 and TRBJ2-2, the CDR3 gives the full variable domain: DSGVTQTPKHLITATGQRVTLRCSPRSGDLSVYWYQQSLDQGLQFLIQYYNGEERAKGNILERFSAQQFPDLHSELNLSSLELGDSALYFCASSVNPQREVLNTGELFFGEGSRLTVL.

This clonotype was recorded many times. The chain joins TRBV28 to TRBJ2-7; 10 nucleotides match TRBD1. With 6 bases clipped from V and 6 bases from J, the junction kept 14 bases outside the gene matches. The CDR3 loop spans 16 amino acids. Germline CDR1 is MDHEN and CDR2 is SYDVKM. CDR3 DNA sequence: TGTGCCAGCAGCGGGGGAGGGACAGGGGAATCAGGCGAGCAGTACTTC. It specifies CASSGGGTGESGEQYF.

This chain connects TRBV6-5 to TRBJ2-3; 7 bases agree with TRBD2. The J call could be wrong; TRBJ2-5 is a better fit for the DNA end. The CDR3 is made up of 16 amino acids. Germline CDR1 is MNHEY and CDR2 is SVGAGI. Here the CDR3 DNA reads TGTGCCAGCAGTTACCCCTGGGGAGGGCGTAAGGAGACCCAGTACTTC. It yields the protein CASSYPWGGRKETQYF.

This clonotype came up many times. The chain recombines TRBV9 with TRBJ2-7; 10 nucleotides agree with TRBD1. The CDR3 is made up of 16 amino acids. Germline V lookup: CDR1 SGDLS, CDR2 YYNGEE. V shed 3 bases and J 2 bases; nucleotides not matched to a gene: 8. CDR3 sequence: CASSAGTGVVPYEQYF. CDR3 bases: TGTGCCAGCAGCGCCGGGACAGGGGTCGTACCCTACGAGCAGTACTTC.

About this clonotype itself: Just one base apart from a much larger clone, this may be a read error. The chain couples TRBV2 to TRBJ2-7, with 7 bases aligning to TRBD2. The CDR3 is 14 residues long. The germline V gene encodes CDR1 SNHLY and CDR2 FYNNEI. CDR3 in DNA: TGTGTCAGCAGCCCCAAGCGGGAAAGCTACGAGCAGTACTTC. Translated, it gives CVSSPKRESYEQYF.

The rearrangement uses TRBV7-9 and TRBJ1-4; TRBD1 might be the D (5 bases). Trimming removed 6 bases at V and 8 bases at J, with 16 bases between. In germline, CDR1 is SEHNR, CDR2 FQNEAQ (reference sequence). This CDR3 has 14 residues. The CDR3 spells CASSRPGAGEKLFF. CDR3 coding DNA: TGTGCCAGCAGTCGCCCTGGGGCAGGGGAAAAACTGTTTTTT.

This chain uses TRBV5-6 with TRBJ2-5, with D possibly TRBD1 on 6 matching bases. V lost 0 bases to trimming and J lost 6 bases, with 6 bases between them. Germline loops: CDR1 SGHDT, CDR2 YYEEEE. This CDR3 has 12 residues. CDR3: CASSLGGQTQYF. The CDR3 DNA follows: TGTGCCAGCAGCTTGGGGGGGCAGACCCAGTACTTC.

This clonotype was recorded a few times. The chain combines TRBV29-1 with TRBJ2-7, with TRBD1 matching 7 bases. The CDR3 sequence is 13 residues long. The V gene's germline CDR1 is SQVTM and CDR2 ANQGSEA. Trimming at V came to 3 bases and at J to 1 base, leaving 3 bases not matched to a gene. This CDR3 reads CSVEDRRSYEQYF. The CDR3 region has the DNA TGCAGCGTTGAGGACAGGCGGTCCTACGAGCAGTACTTC.

The DNA of the CDR3 is TGTGCCAGCAGCCAAGGTGGCAAGCAGTACTTC. Protein product: CASSQGGKQYF. The chain recombines TRBV5-6 with TRBJ2-7; D not resolved. Trimming cost V 4 bases and J 8 bases, with 10 bases left between them. This CDR3 is built from 11 residues. Germline CDR1 SGHDT, CDR2 YYEEEE.

This clonotype was seen repeatedly, ten times or more. The chain combines TRBV3-1 with TRBJ2-7, with TRBD2 matching 9 bases. Germline CDR1 and CDR2: LGHDT and YNNKEL (reference sequence). This CDR3 has 14 amino acids. The V segment lost 4 bases and the J segment 2 bases; nucleotides outside the gene matches: 3. The CDR3 DNA sequence: TGTGCCAGCAGCCGGGTAGCGGGGGCCTACGAGCAGTACTTC. Its translation is CASSRVAGAYEQYF.

This clonotype was seen at least ten times. The chain couples TRBV10-3 to TRBJ1-2, with 7 bases lining up with TRBD1. Germline V lookup: CDR1 ENHRY, CDR2 SYGVKD. V shed 7 bases, J shed 4 bases, and the junction held 9 bases outside the gene matches. The CDR3 consists of 14 residues. The CDR3 region has the DNA TGTGCCATCAAAGGATCAGGGGGAGGCTATGGCTACACCTTC. Its translation: CAIKGSGGGYGYTF.

This clonotype was seen repeatedly, ten times or more. The V and J genes are TRBV6-2 or TRBV6-3 and TRBJ2-5; TRBD2 is a possible D gene (6 bases). V was cut by 1 base and J by 4 bases, with 19 bases left in between. This CDR3 spans 17 amino acids. Germline loops: CDR1 MNHEY, CDR2 SVGEGT. Here the CDR3 reads CASSYYGGTGTRETQYF. CDR3 coding DNA: TGTGCCAGCAGTTACTACGGAGGGACCGGGACTCGAGAGACCCAGTACTTC.

This clonotype was seen at least ten times. The rearrangement links TRBV24-1 to TRBJ1-4; D uncertain. The V gene lost 3 bases and the J gene lost 6 bases, with 22 bases spanning the gap. Per the germline V gene, CDR1 is KGHDR and CDR2 is SFDVKD. CDR3 length: 18 amino acids. The DNA of the CDR3 is TGTGCCACCAGTGATCCCGCCCGTGGAGGTAGTGACGATGAAAAACTGTTTTTT. It is translated as CATSDPARGGSDDEKLFF.

The genes are TRBV5-1 and TRBJ1-3; D is unresolved. The CDR3 extends over 14 amino acids. V was trimmed by 7 bases and J by 2 bases, leaving 13 bases between them. Germline V gene lookup returns CDR1 SGHRS and CDR2 YFSETQ. CDR3 coding DNA: TGCGCCAGCCGGACCCCGAACACTGGAAACACCATATATTTT. This translates into CASRTPNTGNTIYF.

The V call is TRBV27, the J call TRBJ2-7; 9 bases map to TRBD1. The germline gives CDR1 MNHEY, CDR2 SMNVEV (reference sequence). With 4 bases clipped from V and 7 bases from J, the junction kept 8 bases outside the gene matches. The CDR3 sequence is 14 residues long. The CDR3 DNA reads as TGTGCCAGCAGTTATCGGACAGGGGCCTTGGAGCAGTACTTC. It translates to CASSYRTGALEQYF.

With regard to this clonotype: A read error likely explains this, since a far larger clone differs by one base. The genes are TRBV11-2 and TRBJ1-1; 8 nucleotides match TRBD1. V was clipped by 6 bases and J by 4 bases; unmatched bases: 7. This CDR3 spans 14 amino acids. The germline gives CDR1 SGHAT, CDR2 FQNNGV. In DNA form, the CDR3 reads TGTGCCAGCAGGCCAGGGACAGGTAGCACTGAAGCTTTCTTT. It codes for CASRPGTGSTEAFF.

As to this clonotype: Only one base separates this from a far larger clonotype, so it likely reflects a read error. The chain employs TRBV12-3 or TRBV12-4 and TRBJ2-1; D is undetermined. V shed 3 bases and J shed 10 bases, with 28 bases lying between them. The CDR3 spans 18 residues. CDR3 sequence reads: CASSLNDWARRTTYEQFF. CDR3 sequence (DNA): TGTGCCAGCAGTTTGAACGATTGGGCCCGAAGGACCACCTACGAGCAGTTCTTC.

This clonotype was counted at least ten times. The chain employs TRBV7-8 and TRBJ2-2; D possibly matches TRBD1 or TRBD2 (6 bases each). CDR3 size: 15 residues. CDR1 is SGHVS and CDR2 is FQNEAQ in the germline V gene. The V and J ends lost 1 base and 7 bases respectively, with 13 bases between them. CDR3 sequence reads: CASSLVGGFGGELFF. Written as DNA, the CDR3 is TGTGCCAGCAGCTTAGTAGGGGGGTTCGGCGGGGAGCTGTTTTTT. Variable domain in full (rest from reference TRBV7-8 and TRBJ2-2): GAGVSQSPRYKVAKRGQDVALRCDPISGHVSLFWYQQALGQGPEFLTYFQNEAQLDKSGLPSDRFFAERPEGSVSTLKIQRTQQEDSAVYLCASSLVGGFGGELFFGEGSRLTVL.

At least ten counts were recorded for this clonotype. This rearrangement joins TRBV19 to TRBJ2-3; 13 bases match TRBD2. This CDR3 is 16 amino acids long. From germline, CDR1 is LNHDA and CDR2 SQIVND (reference sequence). J was trimmed by 10 bases and V by 5 bases; bases with no gene match: 12. The CDR3 spells CASSLGTSGTLGAQYF. DNA of the CDR3: TGTGCCAGTAGTCTCGGGACTAGCGGGACCCTAGGGGCGCAGTATTTT.

The gene calls are TRBV28 and TRBJ2-5; D is unclear. Trimming cost V 3 bases and J 5 bases, with 13 bases left between them. Germline V gene lookup returns CDR1 MDHEN and CDR2 SYDVKM. The CDR3 extends over 14 amino acids. In DNA, the CDR3 is TGTGCCAGCAGTTTCCAGAGCACCAGGGAGACCCAGTACTTC. It codes for CASSFQSTRETQYF.

The sample holds many counts of this clonotype. The genes are TRBV28 and TRBJ1-5, with D possibly being TRBD1 (6 bases). This CDR3 region has 15 residues. Per germline, CDR1 MDHEN and CDR2 SYDVKM. Trimming removed 4 bases at V and 6 bases at J, with 16 bases between. CDR3 sequence: CASSSSTGFVQPQHF. CDR3 coding DNA: TGTGCCAGCAGTTCATCAACAGGGTTTGTTCAGCCCCAGCATTTT.

The V and J genes are TRBV19 and TRBJ1-2; D is unclear. V was trimmed by 3 bases and J by 8 bases, leaving 13 bases between them. CDR1 is LNHDA and CDR2 is SQIVND in the germline V gene (reference sequence). The CDR3 consists of 13 residues. DNA of the CDR3: TGTGCCAGTAGTATCGGCAGGAGCCCCGGCTACACCTTC. This translates into CASSIGRSPGYTF.

This sequence joins TRBV10-2 and TRBJ1-2, with 11 bases that match TRBD1. The germline V gene has CDR1 WSHSY and CDR2 SAAADI. Trimming removed 6 bases from V and 6 bases from J; junction bases left unmatched: 3. The CDR3 is 13 amino acids. The CDR3 region has the DNA TGCGCCAGCAGGGAGGACAGGGGGCATGGCTACACCTTC. Translating it yields CASREDRGHGYTF.

This clonotype was observed a few times. The junction shows a germline mismatch at one end, possibly a read error. V is TRBV2 and J is TRBJ2-1; 8 bases match TRBD2. The CDR3 totals 18 residues. CDR1 SNHLY and CDR2 FYNNEI come from the germline V gene. CDR3: CASRNPQRGRYKYNEQFF. The CDR3 nucleotides read TGTGCCAGCAGGAACCCGCAGCGCGGGAGGTACAAGTACAATGAGCAGTTCTTT.

Concerning this clonotype itself: A far larger clone differs by one base, so this is likely a read error. This chain connects TRBV2 to TRBJ2-7; D may be TRBD1 (6 bases). The ends were cut back, 6 bases at V and 3 bases at J, with 18 bases in the middle. The germline V gene has CDR1 SNHLY and CDR2 FYNNEI. This CDR3 region has 15 residues. CDR3: CASRIGQSPLYEQYF. CDR3 in DNA: TGTGCCAGCAGGATAGGACAGTCGCCCCTCTACGAGCAGTACTTC.

This clonotype was seen only once. A read error may explain this, as a much larger clone is one base away. Here the CDR3 omits its conserved ending phenylalanine or tryptophan, so a read error is the likely source. The chain links TRBV18 to TRBJ2-7; D call uncertain. The germline V gene has CDR1 KGHSH and CDR2 LQKENI. Trimming stripped 0 bases from V and 6 bases from J, with 15 bases between. This CDR3 comprises 15 residues. The CDR3 bases are TGTGCCAGCTCACCACCTATTTTTGGTACACCCGAGCAGTACTCC. Protein sequence: CASSPPIFGTPEQYS.

This chain links TRBV9 with TRBJ2-2, with 8 positions matching TRBD1. The CDR3 covers 19 residues. CDR1 and CDR2 from the germline V gene are SGDLS and YYNGEE. The J segment lost 10 bases and the V segment lost 0 bases, leaving 20 bases of the junction unmatched. CDR3 in amino acids: CASSVGKGTGGIFPEELFF. CDR3 sequence (DNA): TGTGCCAGCAGCGTAGGGAAGGGGACAGGCGGGATTTTTCCCGAGGAGCTGTTTTTT.

This clonotype has a count of ten or more. This chain uses TRBV19 with TRBJ2-7; D possibly corresponds to TRBD2 (5 bases). In germline, CDR1 is LNHDA, CDR2 SQIVND (reference sequence). V lost 3 bases and J 6 bases, leaving 12 bases between the germline ends. The CDR3 is made up of 13 amino acids. The CDR3 here is CASSIGSPREQYF. CDR3 bases: TGTGCCAGTAGTATTGGGAGTCCGCGCGAGCAGTACTTC.

This clonotype was detected ten times or more. The V and J genes are TRBV5-1 and TRBJ2-7; TRBD2 aligns across 7 bases. The CDR3 covers 13 residues. The ends lost 4 bases at V and 3 bases at J; junction bases unmatched: 4. CDR1 SGHRS and CDR2 YFSETQ come from the germline V gene. DNA for the CDR3: TGCGCCAGCAGCCCCGGGACTAACTACGAGCAGTACTTC. Amino acid sequence: CASSPGTNYEQYF. Using reference TRBV5-1 and TRBJ2-7 for the parts outside the CDR3, the full variable domain is KAGVTQTPRYLIKTRGQQVTLSCSPISGHRSVSWYQQTPGQGLQFLFEYFSETQRNKGNFPGRFSGRQFSNSRSEMNVSTLELGDSALYLCASSPGTNYEQYFGPGTRLTVT.

The chain links TRBV29-1 to TRBJ1-2; no firm D call. The CDR3 extends over 13 amino acids. The germline V and J ends were trimmed by 0 bases and 7 bases, with 12 bases remaining between them. Per germline, CDR1 SQVTM and CDR2 ANQGSEA. The CDR3 DNA reads as TGCAGCGTTGAAGAAGGCGTCCATCTTGGCTACACCTTC. Its translation: CSVEEGVHLGYTF.